This TCR beta chain was obtained from a study of identical twins. A universal primer binding site was introduced by template switching. The final cDNA contained unique molecular identifiers. From the 5' RACE reads, TCRdb called clonotypes with MiXCR, one entry per CDR3 protein. The sample yields 690,000 or so distinct CDR3 sequences, 6% to 6.5% seen once. General study results and limits: Weaker excess twin sharing was observed in beta out-of-frame sequences. Insertions were reduced in abundant cord blood beta clonotypes but not in memory repertoires.

About this clonotype itself: The target antigen is unknown.

The source of this sequence is a man aged 18 to 29 in good health. Sequencing input: naive T cells sorted from blood.

The CDR3 nucleotides are TGTGCCAGCAGCTGGGACATACCCGGCGGTGAGCAGTTCTTC. Its translation is CASSWDIPGGEQFF. The rearrangement joins TRBV5-5 to TRBJ2-1, with a weak D call TRBD1 (6 bases). The V gene lost 3 bases and the J gene lost 9 bases, with 16 bases spanning the gap. Germline V gene sequence: CDR1 SGHKS, CDR2 YYEKEE (reference sequence). This CDR3 contains 14 residues.